Listed below are T cell receptor beta chains from one sample, sequenced in a study of regulatory T cells in long-lasting Graves disease. TCRdb re-derived calls from the multiplex PCR reads in MiXCR, one entry per CDR3 protein. The data show hundreds of thousands of distinct CDR3 sequences, about 15% seen once. This sample also appeared in a second study, on T cells in Graves' hyperthyroidism and ophthalmopathy.

This specimen was peripheral blood mononuclear cells (PBMCs), taken at new diagnosis, from a patient treated with antithyroid drugs. The source of these receptors is a woman aged 40-60 years with Graves disease. Each CDR3 is given with its conserved first and last residue. A D gene is named only where the DNA matches it firmly. A row's size may be missing; if present it is once, few, many or a size class.

>many|TRBJ1-2|NA|TRBV6-1
CASSTDRTYGYTF
TGTGCCAGCAGTACTGACAGGACCTATGGCTACACCTTC
>NA|TRBJ1-4|TRBD1|TRBV11-2
CAGSSTGGPTNEKLFF
TGTGCCGGCAGTTCCACAGGGGGACCAACTAATGAAAAACTGTTTTTT
>few|TRBJ2-2|NA|TRBV12-3/TRBV12-4
CATRIGGELFF
TGTGCCACAAGGATCGGCGGGGAGCTGTTTTTT
>NA|TRBJ2-3|TRBD1|TRBV4-1
CASSQEGQGRGDTQYF
TGCGCCAGCAGCCAAGAAGGACAGGGCCGGGGAGATACGCAGTATTTT
>many|TRBJ2-1|NA|TRBV27
CASSSTAIEQFF
TGTGCCAGCAGTTCAACAGCCATTGAGCAGTTCTTC
>NA|TRBJ1-2|NA|TRBV19
CASSSPTGLANYGYTF
TGTGCCAGTAGTTCACCGACAGGACTGGCTAACTATGGCTACACCTTC
>few|TRBJ2-2|TRBD2|TRBV3-1
CASSLLAGGRDGELFF
TGTGCCAGCAGCCTCCTAGCGGGGGGGCGGGACGGGGAGCTGTTTTTT
>NA|TRBJ1-3|NA|TRBV4-2
CASSKGGISSGNTIYF
TGTGCCAGCAGCAAAGGGGGGATAAGCTCTGGAAACACCATATATTTT
>few|TRBJ2-1|NA|TRBV6-2/TRBV6-3
CASSYSQNGDEQFF
TGTGCCAGCAGTTACTCCCAGAACGGGGATGAGCAGTTCTTC
>NA|TRBJ1-2|TRBD1|TRBV7-9
CASSSRGPYGYTF
TGTGCCAGCAGTTCCAGGGGGCCCTATGGCTACACCTTC
>few|TRBJ1-6|NA|TRBV7-9
CASSTGGNSPLHF
TGTGCCAGCAGCACGGGGGGGAATTCACCCCTCCACTTT
>few|TRBJ1-1|NA|TRBV5-1
CASSQTSGANSEAFF
TGCGCCAGCAGCCAAACGTCGGGGGCTAACTCTGAAGCTTTCTTT
>NA|TRBJ2-7|TRBD2|TRBV6-1
CASSESFLAGQYF
TGTGCCAGCAGTGAGTCCTTTCTAGCGGGGCAGTACTTC
>NA|TRBJ1-2|TRBD1|TRBV20-1
CSAIYTGGAFGYTF
TGCAGTGCTATATACACAGGGGGCGCCTTTGGCTACACCTTC
>many|TRBJ2-1|NA|TRBV24-1
CATSVGVADEQFF
TGTGCCACCAGTGTGGGTGTAGCGGATGAGCAGTTCTTC
>NA|TRBJ1-4|NA|TRBV3-1
CASRPTGTYEKLFF
TGTGCCAGCAGACCTACAGGGACTTACGAAAAACTGTTTTTT
>NA|TRBJ1-2|NA|TRBV29-1
CSVDGGGNGYTF
TGCAGCGTTGATGGAGGGGGTAATGGCTACACCTTC
>few|TRBJ1-1|NA|TRBV20-1
CSAPIKNTEAFF
TGCAGTGCGCCCATAAAGAACACTGAAGCTTTCTTT
>many|TRBJ2-3|NA|TRBV2
CASSRSIGSTDTQYF
TGTGCCAGCAGTAGGTCGATTGGGAGCACAGATACGCAGTATTTT
>many|TRBJ1-5|NA|TRBV28
CASRPGRSNQPQHF
TGTGCCAGCAGACCAGGACGGAGCAATCAGCCCCAGCATTTT
>many|TRBJ1-1|NA|TRBV5-1
CASSRQLNTEAFF
TGTGCCAGCAGCCGCCAGTTGAACACTGAAGCTTTCTTT
>many|TRBJ1-2|NA|TRBV3-1
CASSQEHHRANYGYTF
TGTGCCAGCAGCCAAGAACATCACAGGGCCAACTATGGCTACACCTTC
>many|TRBJ2-3|NA|TRBV20-1
CSARDFRTKLHTSTDTQYF
TGCAGTGCTAGAGATTTTAGGACAAAACTCCATACTAGCACAGATACGCAGTATTTT
>many|TRBJ1-1|NA|TRBV30
CAWTLGTVLQEAFF
TGTGCCTGGACCCTGGGGACGGTACTTCAAGAAGCTTTCTTT
>many|TRBJ1-2|NA|TRBV5-1
CASSLGTFSSWGDGSYGYTF
TGCGCCAGCAGCTTGGGCACCTTTAGTTCATGGGGGGACGGTTCCTATGGCTACACCTTC
>few|TRBJ1-5|NA|TRBV5-6
CASSLGVGPQHF
TGTGCCAGCAGCTTGGGGGTAGGACCCCAGCATTTT
>NA|TRBJ2-7|NA|TRBV11-2
CASSLEIGTRYEQYF
TGTGCCAGCAGCTTAGAAATCGGCACCCGCTACGAGCAGTACTTC
>NA|TRBJ2-2|NA|TRBV29-1
CSVEMGWSGRELFF
TGCAGCGTTGAAATGGGGTGGTCAGGCCGGGAGCTGTTTTTT
>NA|TRBJ2-3|NA|TRBV9
CASSVVDNPDTQYF
TGTGCCAGCAGCGTAGTGGACAACCCAGATACGCAGTATTTT
>many|TRBJ2-5|NA|TRBV11-2
CASSGQLKTQYF
TGTGCCAGCAGCGGACAGTTAAAGACCCAGTACTTC
>NA|TRBJ2-3|NA|TRBV2
CASSEDTGGGTDTQYF
TGTGCCAGCAGTGAAGATACAGGGGGGGGCACAGATACGCAGTATTTT
>many|TRBJ2-1|TRBD2|TRBV11-2
CASSPRPGGAYNEQFF
TGTGCCAGCAGCCCAAGGCCCGGGGGGGCTTACAATGAGCAGTTCTTC
>NA|TRBJ1-2|NA|TRBV12-3/TRBV12-4
CASSSQRLDSKPNYGYTF
TGTGCCAGCAGTTCCCAGCGGTTAGACAGCAAACCTAACTATGGCTACACCTTC
>many|TRBJ1-1|NA|TRBV28
CASSLWNIAAGSEAFF
TGTGCCAGCAGTTTATGGAACATAGCAGCCGGGTCTGAAGCTTTCTTT
>once|TRBJ2-1|TRBD2|TRBV9
CASSARTSRVANEQFF
TGTGCCAGCAGCGCTAGGACTAGTCGGGTGGCCAATGAGCAGTTCTTC
>many|TRBJ1-5|NA|TRBV2
CASSFDGDQPQHF
TGTGCCAGCAGTTTTGATGGGGATCAGCCCCAGCATTTT
>many|TRBJ1-2|NA|TRBV7-9
CASSLGRDVYGYTF
TGTGCCAGCAGCTTGGGCAGGGACGTATATGGCTACACCTTC
>NA|TRBJ2-7|NA|TRBV19
CASSIDGPYEQYF
TGTGCCAGTAGTATCGACGGACCCTACGAGCAGTACTTC
>many|TRBJ1-2|TRBD1|TRBV2
CASRGDRGFGYGYTF
TGTGCCAGCAGGGGGGACAGGGGTTTTGGCTATGGCTACACCTTC
>NA|TRBJ2-1|TRBD2|TRBV19
CASRGGVDGNEQFF
TGTGCCAGTAGGGGGGGGGTTGACGGCAATGAGCAGTTCTTC
>few|TRBJ2-1|TRBD1|TRBV19
CASSPDRWSEQFF
TGTGCCAGTAGCCCGGACAGGTGGAGTGAGCAGTTCTTC
>few|TRBJ2-5|TRBD1|TRBV15
CATSPRRTGAGETQYF
TGTGCCACCAGCCCCCGGAGGACAGGGGCGGGGGAGACCCAGTACTTC
>many|TRBJ2-1|TRBD2|TRBV15
CATSRDRTSPEQFF
TGTGCCACCAGCAGAGATCGGACTAGCCCTGAGCAGTTCTTC
>NA|TRBJ2-7|TRBD1|TRBV5-5
CASSISTGEAYEQYF
TGTGCCAGTAGTATATCGACAGGGGAGGCCTACGAGCAGTACTTC
>many|TRBJ2-7|TRBD2|TRBV11-2
CASSLPSSGGFSYEQYF
TGTGCCAGCAGCTTACCCTCTAGCGGGGGGTTCTCCTACGAGCAGTACTTC
>many|TRBJ2-7|TRBD2|TRBV12-3/TRBV12-4
CASRLRGTTYEQYF
TGTGCCAGCAGACTAAGAGGGACTACCTACGAGCAGTACTTC
>NA|TRBJ1-2|NA|TRBV19
CASRVGVRDNYGYTF
TGTGCCAGTAGAGTGGGGGTAAGGGATAACTATGGCTACACCTTC
>many|TRBJ2-1|TRBD2|TRBV30
CAWSPMDGGAIEQFF
TGTGCCTGGAGCCCCATGGACGGGGGGGCCATTGAGCAGTTCTTC
>NA|TRBJ1-1|NA|TRBV18
CASSPRANKGNTEAFF
TGTGCCAGCTCACCGAGGGCCAATAAGGGTAACACTGAAGCTTTCTTT
>NA|TRBJ2-7|NA|TRBV19
CASSKVGGPGNYEQYF
TGTGCCAGTAGTAAGGTCGGGGGTCCTGGAAACTACGAGCAGTACTTC
>few|TRBJ2-6|NA|TRBV28
CASRPRHLSSGANVLTF
TGTGCCAGTCGACCGCGACACCTAAGCTCTGGGGCCAACGTCCTGACTTTC
>NA|TRBJ2-3|NA|TRBV18
CASSPVCSSSTDTQYF
TGTGCCAGCTCACCAGTATGCTCAAGCTCCACAGATACGCAGTATTTT
>NA|TRBJ1-4|TRBD1|TRBV5-1
CASRQGAEKLFF
TGCGCCAGCAGACAGGGGGCCGAAAAACTGTTTTTT
>many|TRBJ1-1|TRBD1|TRBV5-1
CASSIQGASTEAFF
TGCGCCAGCAGCATTCAGGGGGCTAGCACTGAAGCTTTCTTT
>many|TRBJ1-4|TRBD1|TRBV2
CASSEALQGANEKLFF
TGTGCCAGCAGTGAAGCTCTTCAGGGGGCTAATGAAAAACTGTTTTTT
>few|TRBJ1-5|TRBD1|TRBV19
CASSRDSTQPQHF
TGTGCCAGTAGTAGGGACAGTACTCAGCCCCAGCATTTT
>many|TRBJ2-3|NA|TRBV27
CASSLGPVQGISF
TGTGCCAGCAGTTTGGGTCCGGTGCAGGGTATTTCGTTT
>few|TRBJ1-3|TRBD1|TRBV7-9
CASSLGTGWSPGNTIYF
TGTGCCAGCAGCCTAGGGACAGGGTGGAGTCCTGGAAACACCATATATTTT
>many|TRBJ1-6|NA|TRBV6-5
CASSYSDRRNSPLHF
TGTGCCAGCAGTTACTCGGACAGACGAAATTCACCCCTCCACTTT
>many|TRBJ1-1|NA|TRBV30
CAWSVGTEAFF
TGTGCCTGGAGTGTGGGGACTGAAGCTTTCTTT